These 9 T cell receptor beta chains were sequenced from one sample in a study of cytomegalovirus exposure and HLA in healthy donors. The PCR contained 60 Vbeta and 13 Jbeta primers. This table comes from immunoSEQ multiplex PCR, and its TCRdb copy is limited to in-frame clones, with some not included. The repertoire holds over 100,000 clones, with around 86% as singletons. Input material: PBMCs. Every receptor here comes from a woman younger than 45 in good health and CMV-seronegative.

The rearrangement uses TRBV10-2 and TRBJ1-5, with D maybe TRBD1 (5 bases). Germline V gene data show CDR1 as WSHSY and CDR2 as SAAADI. This CDR3 is 14 amino acids long. Trimming took off 5 bases at V and 6 bases at J, with 14 bases between the two ends. This chain's CDR3 is CASSSYGASQPQHF. For the CDR3, the DNA is TGCGCCAGCAGTTCATATGGGGCCAGTCAGCCCCAGCATTTT.

This clone showed up just once. The chain employs TRBV11-2 and TRBJ2-1, with 7 nucleotides matching TRBD1. This CDR3 region has 16 residues. V lost 4 bases and J lost 0; bases outside the gene matches: 6. Germline V gene sequence: CDR1 SGHAT, CDR2 FQNNGV. CDR3 sequence reads: CASSSTGMGSYNEQFF. The CDR3 DNA sequence: TGTGCCAGCAGCTCGACAGGGATGGGCTCCTACAATGAGCAGTTCTTC.

This chain joins TRBV12-5 and TRBJ2-3, with TRBD1 matching 9 bases. CDR3 length equals 17 residues. Germline loops: CDR1 LGHNT, CDR2 FRNRAP. Germline trimming cut 0 bases from V and 4 bases from J; bases unmatched to any gene: 8. This CDR3 is CASGLVRGQGIPDTQYF. CDR3 nucleotides: TGTGCTAGTGGTTTGGTACGGGGACAGGGCATTCCAGATACGCAGTATTTT.

This clone came up a few times. The chain recombines TRBV6-1 with TRBJ2-3, with a tentative D call TRBD1 (5 bases). V lost 5 bases and J 2 bases, leaving 14 bases between the germline ends. The CDR3 is made up of 15 amino acids. CDR1 is MNHNS, CDR2 SASEGT, per germline. The CDR3 DNA reads as TGTGCCAGCAGTAGGACATCCTATACCACAGATACGCAGTATTTT. The encoded protein is CASSRTSYTTDTQYF.

This chain connects TRBV20-1 to TRBJ1-5; the D gene is possibly TRBD1 (5 bases). CDR1 and CDR2 from the germline V gene are DFQATT and SNEGSKA (reference sequence). Between the trimmed V and J ends, which lost 6 bases and 7 bases, there was a span of 10 bases. The CDR3 has 11 residues. CDR3 in amino acids: CSAGGEQPQHF. The CDR3 DNA is TGCAGTGCGGGGGGTGAGCAGCCCCAGCATTTT.

The J gene is TRBJ2-1, the V gene TRBV29-1; 15 nucleotides align to TRBD2. J was trimmed by 9 bases and V by 3 bases; bases with no gene match: 3. Germline V CDR1 and CDR2: SQVTM, ANQGSEA. This CDR3 is 14 amino acids long. CDR3 region: CSVDPGLAGGEQFF. Written as DNA, the CDR3 is TGCAGCGTTGACCCGGGACTAGCGGGAGGTGAGCAGTTCTTC.

This rearrangement joins TRBV5-4 to TRBJ2-7; TRBD1 matches at 10 bases. Germline CDR1 SGHNT, CDR2 YYREEE (reference sequence). V shed 1 base, J shed 5 bases, and the junction held 9 bases outside the gene matches. This CDR3 spans 16 amino acids. The CDR3 sequence is CASSLFGGQGKHEQYF. The CDR3 DNA sequence: TGTGCCAGCAGCTTGTTCGGGGGACAGGGGAAGCACGAGCAGTACTTC.

This clone was recorded a few times. The genes are TRBV7-2 and TRBJ2-3, with 7 bases lining up with TRBD2. This CDR3 has 16 amino acids. CDR1 is SGHTA, CDR2 FQGNSA, per germline. The J segment lost 0 bases and the V segment lost 2 bases, leaving 5 bases of the junction unmatched. The CDR3 DNA is TGTGCCAGCAGCTTACGAAGTAGCGGGAGCACAGATACGCAGTATTTT. Residues: CASSLRSSGSTDTQYF.

The rearrangement links TRBV4-2 to TRBJ1-3; 7 bases match TRBD1. The germline V gene has CDR1 LGHNA and CDR2 YNFKEQ. The CDR3 runs to 16 residues. The ends lost 2 bases at V and 5 bases at J; junction bases unmatched: 9. CDR3 loop: CASSQPGEQGRNTIYF. CDR3 coding DNA: TGTGCCAGCAGCCAACCCGGTGAACAGGGGCGAAACACCATATATTTT.